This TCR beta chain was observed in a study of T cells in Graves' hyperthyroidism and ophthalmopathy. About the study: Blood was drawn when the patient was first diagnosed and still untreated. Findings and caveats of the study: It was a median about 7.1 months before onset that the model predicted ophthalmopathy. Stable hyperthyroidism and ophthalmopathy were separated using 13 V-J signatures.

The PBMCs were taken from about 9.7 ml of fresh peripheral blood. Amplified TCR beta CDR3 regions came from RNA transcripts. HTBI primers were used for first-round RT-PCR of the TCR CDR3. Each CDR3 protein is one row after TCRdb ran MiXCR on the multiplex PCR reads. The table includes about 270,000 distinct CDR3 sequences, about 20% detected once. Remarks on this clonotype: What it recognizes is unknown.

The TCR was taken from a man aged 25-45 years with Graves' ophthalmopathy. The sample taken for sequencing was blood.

This chain's CDR3 is CASSQGQGDSPLHF. The CDR3 DNA is TGTGCCAGCAGCCAGGGACAGGGGGATTCACCCCTCCACTTT. The V gene is TRBV28, the J gene TRBJ1-6, with 11 bases that match TRBD1. J gave up 8 bases and V 6 bases, and 3 bases lay outside the gene matches. The CDR3 covers 14 residues. Germline loops: CDR1 MDHEN, CDR2 SYDVKM.